This TCR beta chain was sequenced in a study of shared clonotypes between healthy human individuals. Study background: Per donor, CD8 memory used one plate, CD8 naive used two, CD4 memory used three and CD4 naive used three.

A word on this clone: Its specificity is not known. Other DNA sequences in the sample encode the same CDR3.

The study's findings and limits: A reduction in generation probabilities was seen for non-shared clonotypes relative to those shared by all four donors. Rarefaction indicated that sorted-subset sequencing remained incomplete although depth was large. Larger estimated richness was generally recorded for naive subsets relative to memory subsets.

Losses at the gene ends were 6 bases for V and 2 bases for J; bases not matched to a gene: 2. The germline V gene encodes CDR1 MNHEY and CDR2 SMNVEV (reference sequence). The length of the CDR3 is 13 residues. Data came from immunoSEQ multiplex PCR; TCRdb stores just in-frame clones and leaves some out. The data show 600,000 to 750,000 clones, with around 91% seen just once and roughly 36% held by the top ten. The rearrangement joins TRBV27 to TRBJ2-7, with TRBD2 matching 9 bases. Sequencing was carried out using memory CD8+ T cells from PBMCs. Subset here: CD45RO+ cells pooled with CCR7-negative TemRA cells. This receptor was taken from a young man in good health. Some clones in this sample may be carry-over from other donors' samples. CDR3 in DNA: TGTGCCAGCAGCCCTAGCGGGGCCTACGAGCAGTACTTC. This translates into CASSPSGAYEQYF.